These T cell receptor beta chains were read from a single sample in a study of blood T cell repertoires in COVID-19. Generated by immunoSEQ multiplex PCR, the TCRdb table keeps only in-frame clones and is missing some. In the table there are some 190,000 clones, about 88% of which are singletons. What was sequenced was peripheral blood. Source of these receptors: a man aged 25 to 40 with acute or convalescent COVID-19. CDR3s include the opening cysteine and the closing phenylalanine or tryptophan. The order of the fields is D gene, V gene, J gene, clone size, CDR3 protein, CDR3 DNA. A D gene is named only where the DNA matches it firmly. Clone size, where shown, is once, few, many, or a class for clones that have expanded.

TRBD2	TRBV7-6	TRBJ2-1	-	CASSSQPGLADNEQFF	TGTGCCAGCAGCTCGCAACCGGGACTAGCGGACAATGAGCAGTTCTTC
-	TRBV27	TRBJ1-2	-	CASSLVWGRGYTF	TGTGCCAGCAGTTTAGTTTGGGGGCGCGGCTACACCTTC
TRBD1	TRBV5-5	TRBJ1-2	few	CASSGTQGTGYTF	TGTGCCAGCAGCGGGACACAGGGGACTGGCTACACCTTC
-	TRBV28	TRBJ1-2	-	CASSLDSVNYGYTF	TGTGCCAGCAGTCTAGACAGCGTAAACTATGGCTACACCTTC
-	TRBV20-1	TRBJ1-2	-	CSARSMDGYTF	TGCAGTGCTAGGTCTATGGATGGCTACACCTTC
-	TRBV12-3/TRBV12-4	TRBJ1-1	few	CASSFSGTEAFF	TGTGCCAGCAGTTTCTCGGGCACTGAAGCTTTCTTT
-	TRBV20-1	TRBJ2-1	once	CSASVAISYNEQFF	TGCAGTGCTAGTGTAGCCATCTCCTACAATGAGCAGTTCTTC
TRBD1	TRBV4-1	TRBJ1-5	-	CASSQQGAGQPQHF	TGCGCCAGCAGCCAACAGGGGGCTGGTCAGCCCCAGCATTTT
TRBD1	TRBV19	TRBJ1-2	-	CASIYSPSLRGGDRIYGYTF	TGTGCCAGTATCTACTCACCGAGCCTGCGGGGGGGGGACAGGATCTATGGCTACACCTTC
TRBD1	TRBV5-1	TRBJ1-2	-	CASSPGQGNYTF	TGCGCCAGCAGCCCAGGACAGGGCAACTACACCTTC
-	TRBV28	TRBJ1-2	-	CASSLSGYGYTF	TGTGCCAGCAGTTTAAGCGGGTATGGCTACACCTTC
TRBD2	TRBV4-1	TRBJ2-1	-	CASSPRLAGGGNEQFF	TGCGCCAGCAGCCCGAGACTAGCGGGAGGGGGGAATGAGCAGTTCTTC
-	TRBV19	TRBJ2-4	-	CASQALGSKNIQYF	TGTGCCAGTCAGGCCCTCGGTTCCAAAAACATTCAGTACTTC
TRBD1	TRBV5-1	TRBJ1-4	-	CASSPDRVSEKLFF	TGCGCCAGCAGCCCCGACAGGGTCTCCGAAAAACTGTTTTTT
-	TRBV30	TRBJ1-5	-	CAWSVPGRVSQPQHF	TGTGCCTGGAGTGTACCCGGGCGGGTATCTCAGCCCCAGCATTTT
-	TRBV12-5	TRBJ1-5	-	CASGSGGDQPQHF	TGTGCTAGTGGCTCCGGGGGGGATCAGCCCCAGCATTTT